This T cell receptor (beta chain) appears in the sequencing data of a study of shared clonotypes between healthy human individuals. Study information: In total, the donors were a couple of women and three men aged 18 to 49. CD4 naive and CD4 memory each took three plates per donor, while CD8 naive took two and CD8 memory one.

Study observations and caveats: Non-shared clonotypes showed lower generation probabilities than clonotypes common to all four donors.

V was trimmed by 5 bases and J by 3 bases, leaving 17 bases between them. Germline V lookup: CDR1 MNHEY, CDR2 SMNVEV (reference sequence). CDR3 size: 15 residues. Sequencing was performed with immunoSEQ multiplex PCR; in TCRdb, only in-frame clones are kept and a portion is missing. The data hold some 650,000 clones, with approximately 97% observed a single time. All of the donors resided in Nashville, Tennessee, and each was a Caucasian adult. Of note for this clone: Its antigen is currently unknown.

Sequenced input: naive CD4+ T cells sorted from blood. Subset given: CD45RA+ positively selected. The receptor's source is a woman aged 25 to 39 in good health. The rearrangement joins TRBV27 to TRBJ2-7; TRBD1 or TRBD2 may be the D gene (5 bases each). The CDR3 region has the DNA TGTGCCAGCAGTGAACCGGGACGCCTGAACTACGAGCAGTACTTC. Its translation: CASSEPGRLNYEQYF.